The subject of this entry is one T cell receptor (beta chain). Its antigen is still unknown. The data were taken from a study of T cells in Graves' hyperthyroidism and ophthalmopathy. Whole-study findings and limits: Blood also carried most thyroid clonotypes expanded above 0.001.

Amplification targeted TCR beta CDR3 regions from RNA transcripts. The TCR CDR3 first-round RT-PCR relied on the HTBI primer set. Each CDR3 protein is one row after TCRdb ran MiXCR on the multiplex PCR reads. The repertoire consists of some 140,000 distinct CDR3 sequences, with approximately 20% occurring once and the leading ten covering around two thirds. Any patient presenting with uncontrolled infection, other autoimmune disease, pregnancy or lactation was left out. When hyperthyroidism was first diagnosed, the blood sample was taken, preceding any ophthalmopathy symptoms. Germline V gene lookup returns CDR1 MDHEN and CDR2 SYDVKM. The ends were cut back, 5 bases at V and 1 base at J, with 12 bases in the middle. This CDR3 has 15 residues.

Material for sequencing was blood. The sequence was obtained from a woman aged 45-65 years with Graves' hyperthyroidism that later progressed to Graves' ophthalmopathy. This chain connects TRBV28 to TRBJ1-5; no clear D gene. DNA for the CDR3: TGTGCCAGCAGTGTTTGGCAGAGAAGCAATCAGCCCCAGCATTTT. Encoded protein: CASSVWQRSNQPQHF.